A single sample is the source of the 30 T cell receptor beta chains below, sequenced in a study of blood T cells in healthy people across ages. PCR was performed a second time for about 6 to 12 cycles using a sample-barcoded 5' primer and a J-beta primer mix. TCRdb fed the 5' RACE reads into MiXCR, producing one record per CDR3 protein. This table holds approximately 600,000 distinct CDR3 sequences, roughly three fifths found once. The material sequenced was blood. The receptors originated from a man aged 55 to 70 in good health.

J is TRBJ1-2 and V is TRBV11-2; 7 bases match TRBD1. The CDR3 has 15 amino acids. Germline V lookup: CDR1 SGHAT, CDR2 FQNNGV. Trimming cost V 5 bases and J 4 bases; bases outside gene matches: 10. CDR3 sequence reads: CASSVRYRGVYGYTF. CDR3 nucleotide sequence: TGTGCCAGCAGCGTTAGGTACAGGGGAGTCTATGGCTACACCTTC.

The table lists this clonotype with many counts. The chain is built from TRBV11-2 and TRBJ2-3, with D maybe TRBD2 (5 bases). Trimming stripped 5 bases from V and 2 bases from J, with 14 bases between. Germline V gene sequence: CDR1 SGHAT, CDR2 FQNNGV. The CDR3 runs to 15 residues. CDR3 coding DNA: TGTGCCAGCAGCACAGCCGCAGCGGTCACAGATACGCAGTATTTT. Translated, it gives CASSTAAAVTDTQYF.

This rearrangement joins TRBV4-2 to TRBJ1-4; no firm D call. The V gene lost 8 bases and the J gene lost 4 bases, with 11 bases spanning the gap. Germline CDR1 LGHNA, CDR2 YNFKEQ. The CDR3 has 13 residues. CDR3 in DNA: TGTGCCAGCGATTCCGGGATTAATGAAAAACTGTTTTTT. Amino acids: CASDSGINEKLFF.

The V and J genes are TRBV11-3 and TRBJ2-1; D is possibly TRBD1 or TRBD2 (5 bases each). The DNA end is a closer match to TRBJ2-7, so the J assignment may be wrong. CDR1 is SGHNT and CDR2 is YENEEA in the germline V gene. There are 17 residues in the CDR3. The CDR3 nucleotides read TGTGCCAGCAGCTTACGTAGGTCCGGGACGGATTACAATGAGCAGTACTTC. Protein sequence: CASSLRRSGTDYNEQYF.

Notes on this clonotype: This may arise from a read error, as a much more abundant clone is one base away. This chain links TRBV3-1 with TRBJ2-1; 10 bases agree with TRBD2. V lost 1 base, J lost 4 bases, and 1 base stayed unmatched. This CDR3 is built from 15 residues. Germline assignment: CDR1 LGHDT and CDR2 YNNKEL (reference sequence). The CDR3 DNA is TGTGCCAGCAGCCAAGTACTAGCGGGGTACAATGAGCAGTTCTTC. Translated: CASSQVLAGYNEQFF.

This clonotype was observed at least ten times. This chain uses TRBV5-1 with TRBJ1-5; D perhaps matches TRBD1 (5 bases). The germline V and J ends were trimmed by 2 bases and 3 bases, with 9 bases remaining between them. Germline V gene sequence: CDR1 SGHRS, CDR2 YFSETQ. The CDR3 spans 14 residues. The CDR3 spells CASSLAGTNQPQHF. CDR3 in DNA: TGCGCCAGCAGCTTAGCAGGGACCAATCAGCCCCAGCATTTT.

This clonotype was detected only a few times. The CDR3 region is CASSADGIFYDGQYF. The CDR3 bases are TGTGCCAGCAGCGCCGACGGGATTTTCTACGACGGGCAGTACTTC. The chain recombines TRBV5-5 with TRBJ2-7; D might be TRBD2 (5 bases). With 4 bases removed from V and 9 bases from J, the gap between germline ends came to 23 bases. The germline gives CDR1 SGHKS, CDR2 YYEKEE (reference sequence). CDR3 length equals 15 residues.

CDR3 bases: TGCAGTGCTAGTAGCGGGGTCCCTACCTTCACAGATACGCAGTATTTT. It is translated as CSASSGVPTFTDTQYF. V is TRBV20-1 and J is TRBJ2-3; 8 bases are shared with TRBD2. V was pared by 3 bases and J by 2 bases, with 10 bases of the junction left unmatched. Germline lookup yields CDR1 DFQATT and CDR2 SNEGSKA (reference sequence). The CDR3 has 16 residues.

This clonotype was picked up a small number of times. The V and J genes are TRBV3-1 and TRBJ2-2; unclear D gene. CDR1 and CDR2 (germline): LGHDT, YNNKEL (reference sequence). The CDR3 consists of 16 residues. The germline V and J ends were trimmed by 2 bases and 6 bases, with 16 bases remaining between them. The chain's CDR3 is CASSQILSLVAGELFF. DNA of the CDR3: TGTGCCAGCAGCCAAATCCTCAGTCTAGTCGCCGGGGAGCTGTTTTTT.

V usage is TRBV27 and J usage is TRBJ1-5; 8 positions match TRBD1. Germline V lookup: CDR1 MNHEY, CDR2 SMNVEV (reference sequence). The CDR3 has 16 amino acids. V was clipped by 5 bases and J by 3 bases; unmatched bases: 9. The CDR3 sequence: CASSPWGQVTNQPQHF. Here the CDR3 DNA reads TGTGCCAGCAGTCCCTGGGGACAGGTCACCAATCAGCCCCAGCATTTT.

The J gene is TRBJ2-2, the V gene TRBV11-2; maybe TRBD2 (7 bases). V dropped 3 bases and J dropped 4 bases, with 15 bases sitting between them. Germline loops: CDR1 SGHAT, CDR2 FQNNGV. The CDR3 has 16 amino acids. The CDR3 sequence: CASSLRGGAGTGELFF. The DNA of the CDR3 is TGTGCCAGCAGCTTGAGGGGGGGCGCGGGCACCGGGGAGCTGTTTTTT.

The chain carries TRBV9 and TRBJ2-7; D remains ambiguous. The CDR3 spans 15 residues. The V gene's germline CDR1 is SGDLS and CDR2 YYNGEE. Trimming took off 0 bases at V and 3 bases at J, with 13 bases between the two ends. CDR3 region: CASSVEADSSYEQYF. The CDR3 region has the DNA TGTGCCAGCAGCGTAGAGGCAGATTCAAGCTACGAGCAGTACTTC.

The chain is built from TRBV5-4 and TRBJ1-2; D is uncertain. CDR1 and CDR2 (germline): SGHNT, YYREEE (reference sequence). CDR3 size: 14 residues. V shed 0 bases and J shed 8 bases, with 14 bases lying between them. For the CDR3, the DNA is TGTGCCAGCAGCTTGGCGGCAGGCCTGGGAGGCTACACCTTC. Encoded protein: CASSLAAGLGGYTF.

The chain combines TRBV5-6 with TRBJ2-3; no firm D call. Germline V CDR1 and CDR2: SGHDT, YYEEEE. The V and J ends lost 0 bases and 0 bases respectively, with 8 bases between them. The CDR3 runs 15 residues. CDR3 loop: CASSLDIGSTDTQYF. CDR3 in DNA: TGTGCCAGCAGCTTGGATATCGGGAGCACAGATACGCAGTATTTT.

The chain has TRBV7-2 and TRBJ2-1, with 7 nucleotides matching TRBD2. Germline V gene lookup returns CDR1 SGHTA and CDR2 FQGNSA. The CDR3 spans 16 residues. The V segment lost 5 bases and the J segment 0 bases; nucleotides outside the gene matches: 7. CDR3 sequence (DNA): TGTGCCAGCAGCCCGGCGGGGGTGCCCTCCTACAATGAGCAGTTCTTC. Its translation is CASSPAGVPSYNEQFF.

This clonotype was seen more than once but under ten times. J is TRBJ2-7 and V is TRBV29-1, with 13 bases identical to TRBD2. The end of the DNA is better explained by TRBJ2-5, so the J call may be wrong. Germline CDR1 and CDR2: SQVTM and ANQGSEA. This CDR3 has 15 residues. The DNA for the CDR3 is TGCAGCGCTGCTGGACTAGCGGGGGCCGGGAAGACCCAGTACTTC. Its translation: CSAAGLAGAGKTQYF.

A few counts support this clonotype. The V and J genes are TRBV6-2 or TRBV6-3 and TRBJ2-6; D is uncertain. The CDR3 loop spans 14 amino acids. CDR1 and CDR2 from the germline V gene are MNHEY and SVGEGT. Trimming pared 7 bases from V and 0 bases from J, leaving 7 bases between. The CDR3 reads CASTFRSGANVLTF. The CDR3, as DNA: TGTGCCAGCACCTTTCGCTCTGGGGCCAACGTCCTGACTTTC.

The rearrangement uses TRBV19 and TRBJ2-1; no definite D call. The assigned J gene may be wrong: the sequence end matches TRBJ2-7 better. CDR3 size: 17 residues. Germline V lookup: CDR1 LNHDA, CDR2 SQIVND (reference sequence). The CDR3 loop reads CASSMRGYGSSYNEQYF. CDR3 coding DNA: TGTGCCAGTAGTATGAGAGGCTACGGAAGCTCCTACAATGAGCAGTACTTC.

V and J are TRBV9 and TRBJ1-4; D is ambiguous. CDR3 length: 16 residues. Germline CDR1 SGDLS, CDR2 YYNGEE. Trimming left V 2 bases short and J 5 bases short, with 16 bases between. The CDR3 DNA reads TGTGCCAGCAGCGTCGGAGGGAGGGTAGTGAATGAAAAACTGTTTTTT. Its protein is CASSVGGRVVNEKLFF. The full variable domain, in which reference TRBV9 and TRBJ1-4 provide the parts outside the CDR3, is DSGVTQTPKHLITATGQRVTLRCSPRSGDLSVYWYQQSLDQGLQFLIQYYNGEERAKGNILERFSAQQFPDLHSELNLSSLELGDSALYFCASSVGGRVVNEKLFFGSGTQLSVL.

This clonotype turned up a few times. The chain carries TRBV15 and TRBJ2-6; 9 bases are a match to TRBD1. The CDR3 sequence is 17 residues long. The ends lost 5 bases at V and 2 bases at J; junction bases unmatched: 7. Germline values: CDR1 LNHNV, CDR2 YYDKDF (reference sequence). For the CDR3, the DNA is TGTGCCACCAGCGAGGGACAGGGAAAGACTGGGGCCAACGTCCTGACTTTC. It encodes CATSEGQGKTGANVLTF. Drawing the rest from reference TRBV15 and TRBJ2-6, the complete variable domain is DAMVIQNPRYQVTQFGKPVTLSCSQTLNHNVMYWYQQKSSQAPKLLFHYYDKDFNNEADTPDNFQSRRPNTSFCFLDIRSPGLGDTAMYLCATSEGQGKTGANVLTFGAGSRLTVL.

The sample holds many counts of this clonotype. An end of the junction does not agree with germline; a read error may underlie this. The chain links TRBV6-2 or TRBV6-3 to TRBJ2-7; unclear D gene. The CDR3 runs to 11 residues. Per germline, CDR1 MNHEY and CDR2 SVGEGT. CDR3 protein: CASSNSYEQYF. CDR3 nucleotides: TGTGCCAGCAGTAACTCCTACGAGCAGTACTTC.

This clonotype was seen just once. This may stem from a read error, because a much larger clone lies one nucleotide away. The V call is TRBV7-9, the J call TRBJ2-5, with 8 positions matching TRBD2. TRBJ2-7 explains the end of the DNA better; the J call may be wrong. Germline V gene sequence: CDR1 SEHNR, CDR2 FQNEAQ (reference sequence). The CDR3 runs to 12 residues. The CDR3 region has the DNA TGTGCCAACCGGGGGGGGAACCACGAGCAGTACTTC. It specifies CANRGGNHEQYF.

This clonotype was counted a few times. The chain combines TRBV27 with TRBJ1-2; TRBD1 agrees at 9 bases. CDR1 MNHEY and CDR2 SMNVEV come from the germline V gene (reference sequence). The V gene end was trimmed by 4 bases and the J gene end by 4 bases; junction bases not matched to a gene: 7. This CDR3 comprises 15 residues. CDR3 bases: TGTGCCAGCAGTTCCCCGGGACAGGGAATCTATGGCTACACCTTC. Amino acid sequence: CASSSPGQGIYGYTF.

J is TRBJ1-5 and V is TRBV12-3 or TRBV12-4, with 7 nucleotides matching TRBD1. This CDR3 spans 15 amino acids. The junction had 7 bases not matched to a gene; V was cut back by 5 bases and J by 3 bases. The CDR3 nucleotides are TGTGCCAGCAGTCCCCAGGGGGTTCCCAATCAGCCCCAGCATTTT. Its translation: CASSPQGVPNQPQHF.

The sample holds many counts of this clonotype. One end of the junction does not line up with germline, which may come from a read error. The gene calls are TRBV12-3 or TRBV12-4 and TRBJ2-3; no firm D call. The CDR3 totals 14 residues. The CDR3 here is CASSFRVAGDAQYF. The CDR3 DNA reads as TGTGCCAGCAGTTTTAGGGTGGCCGGAGATGCGCAGTATTTT.

The rearrangement uses TRBV12-3 or TRBV12-4 and TRBJ2-3; D is possibly TRBD1 or TRBD2 (5 bases each). CDR3 length equals 13 residues. V lost 11 bases, J lost 2 bases, and 14 bases lay in between. The CDR3 loop reads CAGNGAATDTQYF. CDR3 DNA sequence: TGTGCCGGCAACGGGGCTGCCACAGATACGCAGTATTTT.

The rearrangement uses TRBV28 and TRBJ2-7; 7 bases are shared with TRBD1. The ends lost 6 bases at V and 0 bases at J; junction bases unmatched: 11. The CDR3 is made up of 16 amino acids. Germline assignment: CDR1 MDHEN and CDR2 SYDVKM. The CDR3 region is CASSSPGQRISYEQYF. CDR3 in DNA: TGTGCCAGCAGCTCGCCGGGACAGAGGATCTCCTACGAGCAGTACTTC. Full variable domain (outside the CDR3, taken from reference TRBV28 and TRBJ2-7): DVKVTQSSRYLVKRTGEKVFLECVQDMDHENMFWYRQDPGLGLRLIYFSYDVKMKEKGDIPEGYSVSREKKERFSLILESASTNQTSMYLCASSSPGQRISYEQYFGPGTRLTVT.

The chain combines TRBV5-1 with TRBJ1-2; D call uncertain. V lost 0 bases to trimming and J lost 3 bases, with 15 bases between them. CDR3 size: 16 residues. CDR1 and CDR2 (germline): SGHRS, YFSETQ. The CDR3 DNA follows: TGCGCCAGCAGCTTGGAGGCAGGAACCACGGACTATGGCTACACCTTC. Its protein is CASSLEAGTTDYGYTF.

This clonotype was seen only a few times. The J gene is TRBJ2-5, the V gene TRBV5-1, with TRBD1 matching over 8 bases. Trimming removed 4 bases from V and 5 bases from J; junction bases left unmatched: 16. The CDR3 is made up of 17 amino acids. The germline V gene encodes CDR1 SGHRS and CDR2 YFSETQ. In DNA, the CDR3 is TGCGCCAGCAGCGTGGGGACAGGTCGTAGACAGGGGGAGACCCAGTACTTC. It yields the protein CASSVGTGRRQGETQYF.

V is TRBV29-1 and J is TRBJ1-4; D unclear. Germline V gives CDR1 SQVTM, CDR2 ANQGSEA. The CDR3 spans 11 residues. V was shortened by 4 bases and J by 14 bases, with 14 bases between the two germline ends. This CDR3 is CSVAAAGVLFF. CDR3 sequence (DNA): TGCAGCGTTGCCGCAGCGGGAGTCCTGTTTTTT.